This entry lists 18 T cell receptor beta chains sequenced from one sample in a study of blood T cell repertoires in COVID-19. Clones were sequenced by immunoSEQ multiplex PCR, and TCRdb holds only the in-frame ones, with some missing. This sample has 85,000 to 130,000 clones, with about nine tenths found just once. The sequenced material came from peripheral blood. The receptors shown here come from a man aged 55 to 69 with acute or convalescent COVID-19.

The chain combines TRBV7-6 with TRBJ1-4; a possible D gene is TRBD1 (5 bases). Trimming pared 4 bases from V and 3 bases from J, leaving 24 bases between. Looked up from germline, CDR1 is SGHVS and CDR2 is FNYEAQ. This CDR3 has 19 residues. The CDR3 reads CASSSASDTTTTPNEKLFF. In DNA, the CDR3 is TGTGCCAGCAGCTCAGCCTCGGACACGACGACGACTCCTAATGAAAAACTGTTTTTT.

This rearrangement joins TRBV28 to TRBJ1-5; D may be TRBD1 (5 bases). Trimming removed 3 bases at V and 1 base at J, with 10 bases between. CDR1 and CDR2 (germline): MDHEN, SYDVKM. This CDR3 contains 15 residues. CDR3 sequence (DNA): TGTGCCAGCAGTTTTTTCAGGGTGAGCAATCAGCCCCAGCATTTT. Translating gives CASSFFRVSNQPQHF. Using reference TRBV28 and TRBJ1-5 for the parts outside the CDR3, the full variable domain is DVKVTQSSRYLVKRTGEKVFLECVQDMDHENMFWYRQDPGLGLRLIYFSYDVKMKEKGDIPEGYSVSREKKERFSLILESASTNQTSMYLCASSFFRVSNQPQHFGDGTRLSIL.

V gene TRBV6-5 combines with J gene TRBJ2-7; 7 bases match TRBD1. V lost 6 bases and J lost 1; bases outside the gene matches: 9. Per germline, CDR1 MNHEY and CDR2 SVGAGI. The CDR3 extends over 15 amino acids. The CDR3 reads CASSQGQSVSYEQYF. CDR3 bases: TGTGCCAGCAGCCAGGGACAGTCTGTTTCCTACGAGCAGTACTTC.

The J gene is TRBJ2-7, the V gene TRBV14, with a possible D match to TRBD2 (6 bases). CDR1 is SGHDN and CDR2 is FVKESK in the germline V gene. With 1 base removed from V and 7 bases from J, the gap between germline ends came to 14 bases. This CDR3 is 14 amino acids long. The CDR3 loop reads CASSQGPGAWEQYV. In DNA form, the CDR3 reads TGTGCCAGCAGCCAAGGCCCGGGAGCGTGGGAGCAGTACGTC.

The chain joins TRBV7-6 to TRBJ1-1, with D possibly being TRBD1 (5 bases). V shed 5 bases and J shed 1 base, with 11 bases lying between them. CDR3 size: 14 residues. Germline lookup yields CDR1 SGHVS and CDR2 FNYEAQ. CDR3 residues: CASSPPDRNTEAFF. The CDR3 DNA reads TGTGCCAGCAGCCCCCCTGACAGGAACACTGAAGCTTTCTTT.

V is TRBV7-2 and J is TRBJ1-1, with D uncertain. V was clipped by 3 bases and J by 4 bases, with 12 bases between them. This CDR3 contains 14 residues. Per the germline V gene, CDR1 is SGHTA and CDR2 is FQGNSA. The DNA for the CDR3 is TGTGCCAGCAGCTTTTTCGGACTGCTCACTGAAGCTTTCTTT. Residues: CASSFFGLLTEAFF.

The CDR3, as DNA: TGCAGTGCTAGTTCCGGGAGGACCACTGAAGCTTTCTTT. Protein product: CSASSGRTTEAFF. The V gene is TRBV20-1, the J gene TRBJ1-1; D gene ambiguous. CDR1 and CDR2 (germline): DFQATT, SNEGSKA (reference sequence). V was trimmed by 3 bases and J by 4 bases, leaving 12 bases between them. This CDR3 is built from 13 residues.

The gene calls are TRBV28 and TRBJ2-5; D may be TRBD2 (5 bases). The length of the CDR3 is 12 residues. Trimming removed 7 bases at V and 13 bases at J, with 19 bases between. In germline, CDR1 is MDHEN, CDR2 SYDVKM. This CDR3 reads CASTPGVRSLYF. The CDR3 coding sequence is TGTGCCAGCACCCCCGGGGTACGAAGTCTGTACTTC.

The chain has TRBV11-3 and TRBJ2-2; D ambiguous. V was pared by 2 bases and J by 5 bases, with 9 bases between. The CDR3 length is 14 residues. CDR1 SGHNT and CDR2 YENEEA come from the germline V gene. The CDR3 spells CASSLSGLTGELFF. The DNA for the CDR3 is TGTGCCAGCAGCTTATCCGGGTTAACCGGGGAGCTGTTTTTT.

The rearrangement links TRBV5-1 to TRBJ2-2; TRBD2 matches 7 bases. The V gene end was trimmed by 2 bases and the J gene end by 6 bases; junction bases not matched to a gene: 10. The CDR3 runs 16 residues. Germline lookup yields CDR1 SGHRS and CDR2 YFSETQ. CDR3 amino acids: CASSLNPGTISGELFF. The CDR3 nucleotides are TGCGCCAGCAGCTTAAACCCCGGGACTATCTCCGGGGAGCTGTTTTTT. The entire variable domain, with the rest obtained from reference TRBV5-1 and TRBJ2-2, is as follows: KAGVTQTPRYLIKTRGQQVTLSCSPISGHRSVSWYQQTPGQGLQFLFEYFSETQRNKGNFPGRFSGRQFSNSRSEMNVSTLELGDSALYLCASSLNPGTISGELFFGEGSRLTVL.

The chain combines TRBV9 with TRBJ1-5, with D possibly TRBD1 on 5 matching bases. There are 15 residues in the CDR3. CDR1 and CDR2 from the germline V gene are SGDLS and YYNGEE. V was trimmed by 0 bases and J by 2 bases, leaving 9 bases between them. In DNA form, the CDR3 reads TGTGCCAGCAGCGTAGGGGGCAGGGGCAATCAGCCCCAGCATTTT. This sequence encodes CASSVGGRGNQPQHF. Full variable domain (outside the CDR3, taken from reference TRBV9 and TRBJ1-5): DSGVTQTPKHLITATGQRVTLRCSPRSGDLSVYWYQQSLDQGLQFLIQYYNGEERAKGNILERFSAQQFPDLHSELNLSSLELGDSALYFCASSVGGRGNQPQHFGDGTRLSIL.

This clone came up a few times. The rearrangement joins TRBV5-1 to TRBJ2-7, with TRBD2 matching over 12 bases. V shed 0 bases and J 2 bases; nucleotides not matched to a gene: 9. CDR1 and CDR2 (germline): SGHRS, YFSETQ. The CDR3 spans 18 residues. This CDR3 is CASSLGSGASGRAYEQYF. CDR3 nucleotides: TGCGCCAGCAGCTTGGGTTCGGGGGCTAGCGGGAGGGCCTACGAGCAGTACTTC.

V usage is TRBV24-1 and J usage is TRBJ2-1, with 8 bases that match TRBD1. The CDR3 sequence is 13 residues long. Germline V gives CDR1 KGHDR, CDR2 SFDVKD. V trimming: 4 bases; J trimming: 15 bases; junction bases outside the gene matches: 10. The CDR3 is CATSERQGSEAFF. The CDR3 nucleotides read TGTGCCACCAGTGAACGACAGGGGTCGGAGGCGTTCTTC.

The chain couples TRBV7-2 to TRBJ1-6, with D maybe TRBD1 (5 bases). The CDR3 extends over 14 amino acids. V lost 4 bases and J 10 bases, leaving 14 bases between the germline ends. CDR1 is SGHTA and CDR2 is FQGNSA in the germline V gene. CDR3 residues: CASSSIPGESPLHF. The CDR3 DNA reads TGTGCCAGCAGCTCTATCCCGGGGGAATCACCCCTCCACTTT.

This clone was seen once. Other DNA sequences of this sample code for an identical CDR3. V usage is TRBV12-3 or TRBV12-4 and J usage is TRBJ1-2; 7 nucleotides agree with TRBD1. The CDR3 loop spans 13 amino acids. After removal of 3 bases from V and 7 bases from J, the junction contained 5 bases not matched to a gene. The CDR3 protein is CASSFEGAGGYTF. The CDR3 bases are TGTGCCAGCAGTTTTGAGGGGGCCGGTGGCTACACCTTC.

The J gene is TRBJ2-1, the V gene TRBV10-3; 7 bases fit TRBD2. V was pared by 6 bases and J by 9 bases, with 8 bases of the junction left unmatched. Per the germline V gene, CDR1 is ENHRY and CDR2 is SYGVKD. This CDR3 comprises 13 residues. CDR3 loop: CAIRPPSGGEQFF. The CDR3 DNA reads as TGTGCCATCAGGCCCCCTAGCGGAGGTGAGCAGTTCTTC.

The chain employs TRBV6-1 and TRBJ2-7, with D possibly being TRBD2 (6 bases). The length of the CDR3 is 14 residues. V lost 3 bases to trimming and J lost 2 bases, with 11 bases between them. CDR1 and CDR2 (germline): MNHNS, SASEGT. The DNA for the CDR3 is TGTGCCAGCAGTGAGGCGGGATCGACCTACGAGCAGTACGTC. It encodes CASSEAGSTYEQYV.

The gene calls are TRBV7-8 and TRBJ1-5, with 10 bases matching TRBD1. The CDR3 is 15 residues long. V lost 3 bases to trimming and J lost 5 bases; unmatched junction nucleotides: 4. From germline, CDR1 is SGHVS and CDR2 FQNEAQ. The CDR3 region has the DNA TGTGCCAGCAGCTTCGGACAGGGGGGGGATCAGCCCCAGCATTTT. Its protein is CASSFGQGGDQPQHF.